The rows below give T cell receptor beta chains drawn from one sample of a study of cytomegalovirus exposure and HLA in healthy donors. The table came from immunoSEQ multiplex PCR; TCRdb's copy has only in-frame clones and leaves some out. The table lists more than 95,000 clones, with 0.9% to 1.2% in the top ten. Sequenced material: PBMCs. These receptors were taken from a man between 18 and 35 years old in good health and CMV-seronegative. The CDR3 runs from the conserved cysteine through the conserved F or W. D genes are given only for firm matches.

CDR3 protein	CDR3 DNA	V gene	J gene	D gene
CASVGGAGYEQYF	TGCGCCAGTGTTGGGGGGGCAGGGTACGAGCAGTACTTC	TRBV5-1	TRBJ2-7	NA
CASSSGLAGGYSYEQYF	TGTGCCAGCAGCTCGGGACTAGCGGGAGGCTACTCCTACGAGCAGTACTTC	TRBV5-6	TRBJ2-7	TRBD2
CAWGLGPGEKLFF	TGTGCCTGGGGTTTGGGGCCGGGTGAAAAACTGTTTTTT	TRBV30	TRBJ1-4	NA
CASSPTGQRTQYF	TGTGCCAGCAGCCCGACAGGACAACGGACCCAGTACTTC	TRBV6-5	TRBJ2-5	NA
CASSRGGLGTEAFF	TGCGCCAGCAGCCGAGGGGGTCTGGGAACTGAAGCTTTCTTT	TRBV5-1	TRBJ1-1	NA
CASSIQVNTEAFF	TGCGCCAGCAGCATACAGGTCAACACTGAAGCTTTCTTT	TRBV5-1	TRBJ1-1	NA
CASSLDRTAYGYTF	TGCGCCAGCAGCTTGGATAGGACAGCCTATGGCTACACCTTC	TRBV5-1	TRBJ1-2	NA
CATSRDVSFSYNSPLHF	TGTGCCACCAGCAGAGATGTCAGTTTCTCATATAATTCACCCCTCCACTTT	TRBV15	TRBJ1-6	NA
CASSLGASRSEQYF	TGCGCCAGCAGCTTGGGGGCATCCCGCTCCGAGCAGTACTTC	TRBV5-1	TRBJ2-7	NA
CATERGRNYGYTF	TGTGCCACCGAGAGGGGGCGCAACTATGGCTACACCTTC	TRBV6-1	TRBJ1-2	TRBD1
CASSLASGETQYF	TGTGCCAGCAGCTTGGCTAGCGGCGAGACCCAGTACTTC	TRBV5-6	TRBJ2-5	TRBD2
CASSIAGYTEAFF	TGTGCCAGTAGTATTGCAGGGTACACTGAAGCTTTCTTT	TRBV19	TRBJ1-1	NA
CASSLGAVDIQYF	TGTGCCAGCAGCTTAGGTGCGGTAGACATTCAGTACTTC	TRBV7-8	TRBJ2-4	NA
CASSSGSEDYEQYF	TGTGCCAGCAGTAGCGGGAGCGAAGACTACGAGCAGTACTTC	TRBV28	TRBJ2-7	TRBD2
CASKRQWNTEAFF	TGTGCCAGCAAGCGACAGTGGAACACTGAAGCTTTCTTT	TRBV6-4	TRBJ1-1	NA
CASSRGAGGDNEQFF	TGCGCCAGCAGCCGAGGAGCGGGGGGAGACAATGAGCAGTTCTTC	TRBV5-1	TRBJ2-1	TRBD2
CASSLGTGGRGGYTF	TGTGCCAGCAGTCTAGGGACAGGGGGGAGAGGAGGCTACACCTTC	TRBV6-5	TRBJ1-2	TRBD1
CSARTANTGELFF	TGCAGCGCACGGACAGCTAACACCGGGGAGCTGTTTTTT	TRBV29-1	TRBJ2-2	NA
CASSFRDRGYEQYF	TGTGCCAGTAGTTTCCGGGACAGGGGCTACGAGCAGTACTTC	TRBV19	TRBJ2-7	TRBD1
CASSVALAGAGNTDTQYF	TGTGCCAGCAGCGTAGCGCTAGCGGGGGCCGGGAACACAGATACGCAGTATTTT	TRBV9	TRBJ2-3	TRBD2
CASSSVQGWHFF	TGTGCCAGCAGCTCGGTACAGGGTTGGCATTTCTTT	TRBV7-9	TRBJ1-1	NA
CASSDSSGRALDTQYF	TGTGCCAGCAGTGATAGTAGCGGGAGGGCCTTAGATACGCAGTATTTT	TRBV6-1	TRBJ2-3	TRBD2